Below, one T cell receptor beta chain is given with its context. This clonotype has ten or more counts. The antigen it binds to is not known. Qualities for individual bases were not recorded, and no much larger clone is one base off. The time point label corresponds to: newly diagnosed GD, antithyroid drugs for less than 3 months. For both TCR sequencing and RNA sequencing, RNA was extracted from PBMCs in TRIzol. The diagnosis of Graves' disease followed American Thyroid Association guidelines. The patients came from an endocrinology department in Xi'an, China. From each patient, around 9 milliliters of peripheral blood was collected into an EDTA anticoagulant tube. Ficoll Paque Plus density gradient separation was used to isolate PBMCs, and no further T cell sorting was performed. RNA quality was checked with an Agilent 2100 Bioanalyzer and agarose gel, and concentration with a NanoDrop 2000. The library was made by multiplex PCR. Sequenced on an Illumina HiSeq 4000. CDR3 regions were amplified by Arm-PCR with iRepertoire HTBI primers to construct TCR beta libraries. Before sequencing, the PCR products went through gel purification. On the study's bioinformatics: Gene usage analysis of CDR3 amino acid clonotypes used the 60 to 80 TRBV and 11 to 15 TRBJ segments found across samples. COPE and FqMerger were used to merge filtered high-quality paired reads into contigs. BLAST was used to align contigs to IMGT TRBV, TRBD and TRBJ reference genes, with CDR3 defined following IMGT. Highly expanded clones were defined as clonotypes with a frequency above 0.1%. Repertoire diversity was measured by Shannon entropy, and V-J evenness by the Gini coefficient. A clonotype found in more than one individual was treated as public. TCRdb reprocessed the public reads (quality trimming at Q25 with fastp, clone calling with MiXCR) and kept in-frame beta chains. Identical CDR3 proteins give one entry, which carries the most common genes and DNA. TCRdb, not the authors, supplied the V and J calls. Present in this sample are approximately 360,000 distinct CDR3 sequences, 12% of which were seen just once. The ten largest account for 15% to 20% of the sample.

This entry comes from a study of regulatory T cells in long-lasting Graves disease listed by TCRdb under 2021. As for the study more broadly: Newly diagnosed Graves' disease patients had taken antithyroid drugs for less than 3 months. Peripheral blood TCR sequencing and RNA sequencing compared persistent Graves' disease patients with newly diagnosed Graves' disease patients. The study was conducted in China and was registered as a clinical trial. A total of roughly 35 samples were covered by TCR sequencing, comprising approximately 13 persistent and 20 or so newly diagnosed Graves' disease patients.

What the authors observed across the whole study: As a limitation, the authors acknowledged that the small sample size may reduce accuracy. Peripheral blood alone was examined, since thyroid tissue, which constituted the primary lesion, could not be accessed. Sequencing and analysis were limited to the TCR beta chain. Preferential use of TRBV28, TRBJ1-2 and TRBJ2-5 was observed in persistent disease, whereas TRBV20-1 and TRBJ2-1 were favored in newly diagnosed disease. More public clonotypes were shared among persistent patients (2,741) than among newly diagnosed patients (roughly 1,000). Lower TCR Shannon entropy and fewer highly expanded clones were observed in persistent Graves' disease patients than in newly diagnosed patients, which suggested clonal expansion.

V was cut back by 7 bases and J by 2 bases, leaving a gap of 14 bases between them. The CDR3 covers 14 residues, taking in both the cysteine and the phenylalanine. The only DNA kept is the CDR3, 42 bases in frame from the first base. CDR1 and CDR2 are read off the germline V gene as SGHAT and FQNNGV. The data also belong to a second study, concerning T cells in Graves' hyperthyroidism and ophthalmopathy. Per that second paper: Graves' hyperthyroidism was defined as stable when no progression to ophthalmopathy occurred over 18 months of follow-up. Hyperthyroidism patients were aged 18 to 65 years and newly diagnosed, with disease duration of less than 2 months. Any patient with an uncontrolled infection, another autoimmune disease, pregnancy or lactation was excluded. Clinical symptoms, serum thyroxine and TRAb, thyroid ultrasound, and orbital computed tomography formed the basis for the diagnoses. A first-round RT-PCR of the TCR CDR3 used the HTBI primer set with the Qiagen OneStep RT-PCR kit. Most expanded thyroid clonotypes (frequency above 0.001) were also detected in blood, suggesting blood repertoires may reflect thyroid immune responses. A model built on a 13 V-J signature distinguished ophthalmopathy from stable hyperthyroidism, reaching 87.88% sensitivity and about 81% specificity in cross-validation and 80%/75% in testing. During validation, the model predicted progression to ophthalmopathy a median of roughly 7.1 months ahead of onset, with almost 71% sensitivity and about 72% specificity. To identify distinguishing TCR V-J signatures, a discovery cohort of about 100 patients was used, comprising 40 to 45 with Graves' ophthalmopathy and some 60 with stable Graves' hyperthyroidism. An independent validation cohort of around 19 hyperthyroidism patients and 15 or so patients who later progressed to ophthalmopathy tested prospective prediction of ophthalmopathy. For training and testing, the 100 or so patients in the discovery cohort were randomly divided in a 7:3 ratio. Thyroid tissue and blood T-cell repertoires from about six Graves' hyperthyroidism patients were also compared in the study. After blood sampling, hyperthyroidism patients were treated with methimazole at a starting dose of 30 mg daily, and ophthalmopathy patients were treated with high-dose intravenous methylprednisolone. The libraries were constructed in a second round of multiplex PCR and then size-selected and purified. Sequencing of the libraries was done on an Illumina HiSeq2000 using paired-end 100 bp reads. SOAPnuke was used to process the raw data, with reads discarded if the reads contained adapters or uncalled bases, had a mean Phred below 15, or lacked an exact constant-primer or identifier match. High-quality paired reads were merged with COPE v1.2.5, and unique nucleotide sequences were defined as clonotypes. MiTCR v1.1 was used to align the clonotypes against IMGT TRBV, TRBD and TRBJ reference segments. The analysis was restricted to V-J combinations with a frequency above 0.0001, which together covered 99.2% of the repertoires. The TCS score was defined as the ratio of F50 (clonal expansion) to E x V (chaos), calculated using BLOSUM62-based TCRdist between CDR3 peptides within each V-J. Welch's t-statistics and random forest reduced 500 to 650 V-J features to 10 to 15, which were used in a naive Bayes classifier (R e1071). No statistical method was used to set the sample size in advance, and investigators knew the group allocation. TCR Vbeta CDR3 sequencing of 140 or so peripheral blood samples (approximately 44 ophthalmopathy, 70 to 85 hyperthyroidism and approximately 17 progressor patients) is reported in the paper.

The rearranged segments are TRBV11-2 and TRBJ1-1; TRBD1 might be the D gene, on 6 matching bases. This sample comprised peripheral blood mononuclear cells (PBMCs), obtained at new diagnosis, from a patient treated with antithyroid drugs. The TCR originated in a woman aged 18 to 35 with Graves disease. Donor details come from another sample of the same person, matched by shared clones. In nucleotide form, the sequence is TGTGCCAGCATCTCGGGGGCTGGAAACACTGAAGCTTTCTTT. Its protein reads: CASISGAGNTEAFF.